Described below is a single TCR beta chain sequence and its context. Naive CD8 cells lacked CD45RO, underwent positive selection for CCR7 and left out terminally differentiated effector memory CD45RA+ cells. This sample was included in a study of shared clonotypes between healthy human individuals. Assay: immunoSEQ multiplex PCR; the TCRdb copy retains only in-frame clones and omits some. The profile shows about 590,000 clones, just under 97% of them singletons. Germline V gene lookup returns CDR1 MNHEY and CDR2 SVGAGI. This CDR3 is 13 amino acids long. The V end lost 8 bases, the J end lost 0 bases, and 10 bases lay between the germline ends.

The TCR comes from a woman aged 25 to 45 in good health. The chain couples TRBV6-5 to TRBJ1-1; TRBD1 is a possible D gene (6 bases). Specimen: naive CD8+ T cells sorted from blood. This CDR3 is CASRWDMNTEAFF. CDR3 DNA: TGTGCCAGCCGGTGGGACATGAACACTGAAGCTTTCTTT.